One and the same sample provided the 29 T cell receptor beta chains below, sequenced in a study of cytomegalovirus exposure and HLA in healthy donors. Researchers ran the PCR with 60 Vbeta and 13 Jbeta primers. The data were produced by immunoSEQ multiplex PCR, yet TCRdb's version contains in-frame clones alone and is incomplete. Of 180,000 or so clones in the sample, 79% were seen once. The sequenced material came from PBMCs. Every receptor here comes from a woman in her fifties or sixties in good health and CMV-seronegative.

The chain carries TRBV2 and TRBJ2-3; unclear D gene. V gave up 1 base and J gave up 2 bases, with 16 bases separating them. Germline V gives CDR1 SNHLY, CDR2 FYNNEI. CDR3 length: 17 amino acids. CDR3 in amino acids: CASSEVVPPSVTDTQYF. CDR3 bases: TGTGCCAGCAGTGAAGTAGTCCCTCCGTCGGTCACAGATACGCAGTATTTT.

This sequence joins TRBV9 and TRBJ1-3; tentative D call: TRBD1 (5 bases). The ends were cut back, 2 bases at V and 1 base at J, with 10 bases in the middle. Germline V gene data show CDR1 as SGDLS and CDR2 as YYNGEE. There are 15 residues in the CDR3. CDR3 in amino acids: CASSVGLDSGNTIYF. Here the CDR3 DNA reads TGTGCCAGCAGCGTGGGGCTTGATTCTGGAAACACCATATATTTT.

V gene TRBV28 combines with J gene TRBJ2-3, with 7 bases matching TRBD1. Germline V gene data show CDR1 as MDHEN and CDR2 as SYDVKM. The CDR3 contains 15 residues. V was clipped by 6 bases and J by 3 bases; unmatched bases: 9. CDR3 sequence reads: CASRGGQVTTDTQYF. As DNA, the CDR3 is TGTGCCAGCAGAGGCGGACAGGTGACGACAGATACGCAGTATTTT. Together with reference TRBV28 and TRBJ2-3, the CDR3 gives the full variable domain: DVKVTQSSRYLVKRTGEKVFLECVQDMDHENMFWYRQDPGLGLRLIYFSYDVKMKEKGDIPEGYSVSREKKERFSLILESASTNQTSMYLCASRGGQVTTDTQYFGPGTRLTVL.

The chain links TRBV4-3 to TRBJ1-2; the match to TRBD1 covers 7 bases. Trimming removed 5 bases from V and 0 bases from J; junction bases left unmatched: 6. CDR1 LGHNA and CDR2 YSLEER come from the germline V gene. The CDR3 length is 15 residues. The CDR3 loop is CASSAGTAPNYGYTF. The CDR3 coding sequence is TGCGCCAGCAGCGCGGGGACAGCTCCTAACTATGGCTACACCTTC.

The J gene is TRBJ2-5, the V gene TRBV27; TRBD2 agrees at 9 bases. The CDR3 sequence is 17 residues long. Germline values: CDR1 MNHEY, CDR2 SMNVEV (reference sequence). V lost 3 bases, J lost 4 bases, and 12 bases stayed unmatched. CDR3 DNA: TGTGCCAGCAGTTTTCAGGGGAATAGCGGGAGAGGAGAGACCCAGTACTTC. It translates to CASSFQGNSGRGETQYF.

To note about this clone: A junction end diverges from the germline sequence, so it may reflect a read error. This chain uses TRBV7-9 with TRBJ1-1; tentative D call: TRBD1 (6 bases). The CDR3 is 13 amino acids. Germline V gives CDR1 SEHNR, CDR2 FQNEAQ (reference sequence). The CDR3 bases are TGTTCCAGCAGCCGATCCAGGGGTGTAGGGGCTTTCTTT. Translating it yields CSSSRSRGVGAFF.

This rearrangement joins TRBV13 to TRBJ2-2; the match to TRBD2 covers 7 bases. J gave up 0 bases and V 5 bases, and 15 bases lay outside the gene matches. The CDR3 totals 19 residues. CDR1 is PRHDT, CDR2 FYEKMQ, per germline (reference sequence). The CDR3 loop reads CASSPAGGTTTANTGELFF. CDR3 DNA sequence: TGTGCCAGCAGCCCAGCGGGCGGGACTACCACCGCGAACACCGGGGAGCTGTTTTTT.

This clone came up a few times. CDR3 region: CAISEGQGSTEAFF. The CDR3 DNA reads as TGTGCCATCAGTGAGGGACAGGGCAGCACTGAAGCTTTCTTT. The rearrangement joins TRBV10-3 to TRBJ1-1; 8 nucleotides align to TRBD1. J lost 4 bases, V lost 2 bases, and 3 bases had no gene match. The CDR3 has 14 residues. The germline gives CDR1 ENHRY, CDR2 SYGVKD.

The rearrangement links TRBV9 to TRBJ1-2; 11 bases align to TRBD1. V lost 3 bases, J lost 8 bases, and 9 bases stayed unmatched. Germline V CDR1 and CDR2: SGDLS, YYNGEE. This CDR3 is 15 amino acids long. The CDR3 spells CASSGPSGTGGGYTF. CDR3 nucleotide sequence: TGTGCCAGCAGCGGACCCAGTGGGACAGGGGGAGGCTACACCTTC.

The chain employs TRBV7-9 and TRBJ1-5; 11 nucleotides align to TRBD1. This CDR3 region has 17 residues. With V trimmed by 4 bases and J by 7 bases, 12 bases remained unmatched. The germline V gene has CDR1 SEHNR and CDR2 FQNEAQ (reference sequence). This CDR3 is CASSSYPQGQGGQPQHF. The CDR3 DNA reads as TGTGCCAGCAGCTCCTATCCACAGGGACAGGGGGGCCAGCCCCAGCATTTT.

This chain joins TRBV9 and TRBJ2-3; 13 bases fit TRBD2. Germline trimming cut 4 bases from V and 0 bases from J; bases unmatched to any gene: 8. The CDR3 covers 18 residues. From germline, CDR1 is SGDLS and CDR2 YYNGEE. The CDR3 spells CASSPRTSGGQSTDTQYF. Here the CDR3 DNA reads TGTGCCAGCAGCCCCCGGACTAGCGGGGGTCAAAGCACAGATACGCAGTATTTT.

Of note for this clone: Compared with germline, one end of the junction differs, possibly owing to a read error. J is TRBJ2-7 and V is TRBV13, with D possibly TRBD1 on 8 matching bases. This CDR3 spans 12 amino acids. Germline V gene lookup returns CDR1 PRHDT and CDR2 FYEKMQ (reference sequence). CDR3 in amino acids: CASSGRDRPPNF. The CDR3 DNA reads TGTGCCAGCAGCGGGAGGGACAGGCCACCGAATTTC.

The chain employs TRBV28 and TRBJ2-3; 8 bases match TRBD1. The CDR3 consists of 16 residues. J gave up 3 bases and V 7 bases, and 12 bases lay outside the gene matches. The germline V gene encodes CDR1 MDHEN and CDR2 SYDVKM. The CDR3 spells CASTTGGARLTDTQYF. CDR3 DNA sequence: TGTGCCAGCACCACAGGGGGAGCTCGACTAACAGATACGCAGTATTTT. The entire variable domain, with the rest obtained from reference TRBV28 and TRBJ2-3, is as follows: DVKVTQSSRYLVKRTGEKVFLECVQDMDHENMFWYRQDPGLGLRLIYFSYDVKMKEKGDIPEGYSVSREKKERFSLILESASTNQTSMYLCASTTGGARLTDTQYFGPGTRLTVL.

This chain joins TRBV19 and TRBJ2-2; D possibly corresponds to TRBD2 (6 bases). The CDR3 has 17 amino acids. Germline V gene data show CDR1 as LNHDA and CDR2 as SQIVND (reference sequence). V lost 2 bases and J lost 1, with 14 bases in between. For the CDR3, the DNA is TGTGCCAGTAGTATATGGGGACGGGGAGGGAACACCGGGGAGCTGTTTTTT. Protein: CASSIWGRGGNTGELFF.

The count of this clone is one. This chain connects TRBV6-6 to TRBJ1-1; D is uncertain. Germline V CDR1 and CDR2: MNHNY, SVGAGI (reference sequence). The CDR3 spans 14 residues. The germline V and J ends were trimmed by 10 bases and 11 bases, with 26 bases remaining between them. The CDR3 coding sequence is TGTGCCACCGGAACCGGCCCCCGGGGAGAGGAGGCTTTCTTT. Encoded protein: CATGTGPRGEEAFF.

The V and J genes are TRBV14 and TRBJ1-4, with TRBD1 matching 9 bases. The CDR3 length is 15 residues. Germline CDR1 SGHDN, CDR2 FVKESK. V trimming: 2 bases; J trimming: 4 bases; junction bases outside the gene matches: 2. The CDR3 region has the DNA TGTGCCAGCAGCCAACGGACAGGGGTTAATGAAAAACTGTTTTTT. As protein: CASSQRTGVNEKLFF.

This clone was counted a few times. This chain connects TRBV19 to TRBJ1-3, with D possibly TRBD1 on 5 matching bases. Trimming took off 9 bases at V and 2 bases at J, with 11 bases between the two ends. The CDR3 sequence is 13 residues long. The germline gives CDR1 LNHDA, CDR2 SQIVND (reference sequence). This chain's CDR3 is CASRVSAGNTIYF. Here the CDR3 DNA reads TGTGCCAGCAGGGTCTCCGCTGGAAACACCATATATTTT.

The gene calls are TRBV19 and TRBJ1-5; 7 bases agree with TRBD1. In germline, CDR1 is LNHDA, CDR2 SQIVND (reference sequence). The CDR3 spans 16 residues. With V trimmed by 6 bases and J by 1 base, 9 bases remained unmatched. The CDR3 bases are TGTGCCAGTAGGGACCAGGGGGTTACGAGCAATCAGCCCCAGCATTTT. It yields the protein CASRDQGVTSNQPQHF.

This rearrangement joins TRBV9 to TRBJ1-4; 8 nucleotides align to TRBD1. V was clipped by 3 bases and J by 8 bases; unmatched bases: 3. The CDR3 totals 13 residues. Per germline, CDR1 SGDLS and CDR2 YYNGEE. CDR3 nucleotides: TGTGCCAGCAGCGCCCGGACAGGGGAAAAACTGTTTTTT. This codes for CASSARTGEKLFF.

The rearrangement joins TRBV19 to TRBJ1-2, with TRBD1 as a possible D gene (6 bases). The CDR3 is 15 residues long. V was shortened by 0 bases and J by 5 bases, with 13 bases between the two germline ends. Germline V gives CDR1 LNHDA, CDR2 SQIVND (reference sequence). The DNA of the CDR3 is TGTGCCAGTAGTATAGACAGGACAGCAAATTATGGCTACACCTTC. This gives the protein CASSIDRTANYGYTF.

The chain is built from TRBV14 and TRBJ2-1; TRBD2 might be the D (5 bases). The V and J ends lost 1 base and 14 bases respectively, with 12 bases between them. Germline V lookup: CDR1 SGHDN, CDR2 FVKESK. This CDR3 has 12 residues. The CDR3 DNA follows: TGTGCCAGCAGCCAAGGTTCGGGGAAAAAGTTCTTC. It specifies CASSQGSGKKFF.

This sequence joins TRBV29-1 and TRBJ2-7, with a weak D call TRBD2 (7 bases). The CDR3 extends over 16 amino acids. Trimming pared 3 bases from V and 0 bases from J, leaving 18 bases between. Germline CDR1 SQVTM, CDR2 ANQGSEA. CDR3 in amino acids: CSVEGRGTQSSYEQYF. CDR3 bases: TGCAGCGTTGAGGGGAGGGGGACTCAGAGCTCCTACGAGCAGTACTTC.

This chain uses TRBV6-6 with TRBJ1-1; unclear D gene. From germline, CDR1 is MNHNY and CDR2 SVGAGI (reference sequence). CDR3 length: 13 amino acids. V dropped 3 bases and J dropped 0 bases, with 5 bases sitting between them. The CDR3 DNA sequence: TGTGCCAGCAGTTATCCCATGAACACTGAAGCTTTCTTT. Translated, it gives CASSYPMNTEAFF.

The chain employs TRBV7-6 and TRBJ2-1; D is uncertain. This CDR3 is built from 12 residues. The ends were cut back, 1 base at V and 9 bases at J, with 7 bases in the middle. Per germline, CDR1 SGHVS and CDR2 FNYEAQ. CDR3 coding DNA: TGTGCCAGCAGCTTAGTATCGGGTGAGCAGTTCTTC. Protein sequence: CASSLVSGEQFF.

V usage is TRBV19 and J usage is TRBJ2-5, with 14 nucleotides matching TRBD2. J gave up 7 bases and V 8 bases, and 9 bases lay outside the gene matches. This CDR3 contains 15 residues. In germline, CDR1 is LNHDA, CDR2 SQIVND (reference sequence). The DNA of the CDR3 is TGTGCCAGTGGGGGGACTAGCGGGGGACAGGGGACCCAGTACTTC. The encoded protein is CASGGTSGGQGTQYF.

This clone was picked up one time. The CDR3 coding sequence is TGTGCCAGCAGTTGGGACAGTCCCGGGGAGCTGTTTTTT. Translated: CASSWDSPGELFF. J is TRBJ2-2 and V is TRBV6-6; TRBD1 agrees at 7 bases. CDR3 length equals 13 residues. Germline lookup yields CDR1 MNHNY and CDR2 SVGAGI (reference sequence). With 4 bases clipped from V and 6 bases from J, the junction kept 2 bases outside the gene matches.

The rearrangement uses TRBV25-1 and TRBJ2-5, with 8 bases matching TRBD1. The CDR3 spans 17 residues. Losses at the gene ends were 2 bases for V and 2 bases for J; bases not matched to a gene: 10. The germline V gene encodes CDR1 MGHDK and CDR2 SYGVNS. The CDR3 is CASSEQGAPTLQETQYF. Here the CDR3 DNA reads TGTGCCAGCAGTGAACAGGGGGCACCTACCCTTCAAGAGACCCAGTACTTC.

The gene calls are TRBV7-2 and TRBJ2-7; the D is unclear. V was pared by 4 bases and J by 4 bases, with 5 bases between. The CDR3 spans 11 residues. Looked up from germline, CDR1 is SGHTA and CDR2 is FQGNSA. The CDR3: CASSSRYEQYF. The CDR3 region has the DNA TGTGCCAGCAGCTCCCGTTACGAGCAGTACTTC.

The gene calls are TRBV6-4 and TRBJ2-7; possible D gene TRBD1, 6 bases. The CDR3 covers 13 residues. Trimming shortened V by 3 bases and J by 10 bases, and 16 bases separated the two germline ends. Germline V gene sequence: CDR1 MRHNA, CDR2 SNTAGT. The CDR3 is CASSENSGTRQYF. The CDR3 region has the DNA TGTGCCAGCAGTGAGAATTCCGGGACACGCCAGTACTTC.